The 4 T cell receptor beta chains reported below all come from one sample, sequenced in a study of cytomegalovirus exposure and HLA in healthy donors. It was with 60 Vbeta and 13 Jbeta primers that the PCR ran. Sequenced by immunoSEQ multiplex PCR; TCRdb stores in-frame clones only, minus some. The table includes more than 70,000 clones, 70% detected once. The sample comprised PBMCs. These receptors came from a woman in her forties or fifties in good health and CMV-seropositive.

V gene TRBV19 combines with J gene TRBJ2-1; D uncertain. V was shortened by 5 bases and J by 8 bases, with 7 bases between the two germline ends. This CDR3 is built from 11 residues. Germline V lookup: CDR1 LNHDA, CDR2 SQIVND (reference sequence). The CDR3 spells CASSGRDEQFF. CDR3 nucleotide sequence: TGTGCCAGTAGTGGTCGGGATGAGCAGTTCTTC.

The chain carries TRBV6-5 and TRBJ1-5; D is possibly TRBD1 (6 bases). This CDR3 has 15 residues. The germline CDR1 and CDR2 sequences are MNHEY and SVGAGI. The V and J ends lost 5 bases and 7 bases respectively, with 18 bases between them. The CDR3 DNA reads TGTGCCAGCAGTGGCATAGGGGGGGCAGGGCAGCCCCAGCATTTT. It is translated as CASSGIGGAGQPQHF.

This clone came up once. The J gene is TRBJ2-3, the V gene TRBV7-3; 13 nucleotides line up with TRBD2. This CDR3 spans 15 amino acids. CDR1 is SGHTA, CDR2 FQGTGA, per germline. The V gene end was trimmed by 4 bases and the J gene end by 10 bases; junction bases not matched to a gene: 8. The CDR3 protein is CASSSGLAGASAQYF. As DNA, the CDR3 is TGTGCCAGCAGCTCCGGACTAGCGGGAGCGAGTGCGCAGTATTTT.

The J gene is TRBJ1-4, the V gene TRBV10-3, with 9 bases that match TRBD1. V shed 0 bases, J shed 7 bases, and the junction held 6 bases outside the gene matches. CDR1 is ENHRY and CDR2 is SYGVKD in the germline V gene. The CDR3 runs 16 residues. As DNA, the CDR3 is TGTGCCATCAGTGAGTCGACAGGGGGAGGCCCTGAAAAACTGTTTTTT. It specifies CAISESTGGGPEKLFF.